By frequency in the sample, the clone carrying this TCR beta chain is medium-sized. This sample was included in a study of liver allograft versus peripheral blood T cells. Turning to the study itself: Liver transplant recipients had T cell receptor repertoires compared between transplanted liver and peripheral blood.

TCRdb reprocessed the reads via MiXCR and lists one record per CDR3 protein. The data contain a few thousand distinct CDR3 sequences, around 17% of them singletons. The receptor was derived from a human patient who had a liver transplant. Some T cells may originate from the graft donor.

The CDR3: CASSLKDSSYGYTF. CDR3 nucleotide sequence: TGTGCCAGCAGCTTGAAAGACAGCTCCTATGGCTACACCTTC. The chain carries TRBV5-6 and TRBJ1-2, with a weak D call TRBD1 (5 bases). Trimming took off 1 base at V and 4 bases at J, with 11 bases between the two ends. Germline loops: CDR1 SGHDT, CDR2 YYEEEE. This CDR3 has 14 amino acids.